One and the same sample provided the 3 T cell receptor beta chains below, sequenced in a study of technical replicates of blood from several donors. Measured with immunoSEQ multiplex PCR; TCRdb has only the in-frame clones, and not every one. The sample has 85,000 to 100,000 clones; 95% are singletons. Sequencing used T cells isolated from PBMCs. The receptors were gathered from a human donor in good health.

The CDR3 here is CASSMGLGNTEAFF. The CDR3 coding sequence is TGCGCCAGCAGTATGGGCTTAGGGAACACTGAAGCTTTCTTT. This chain links TRBV10-1 with TRBJ1-1; unclear D gene. Trimming shortened V by 5 bases and J by 1 base, and 11 bases separated the two germline ends. The CDR3 has 14 amino acids. The germline V gene encodes CDR1 WNHNN and CDR2 SYGVQD (reference sequence).

The gene calls are TRBV11-3 and TRBJ2-3, with 7 nucleotides matching TRBD1. CDR1 is SGHNT and CDR2 is YENEEA in the germline V gene. Unmatched junction bases numbered 6, after V lost 3 bases and J lost 0 bases. The CDR3 sequence is 16 residues long. CDR3 DNA sequence: TGTGCCAGCAGCTTGGGACGACAGGGAAGCACAGATACGCAGTATTTT. Translation: CASSLGRQGSTDTQYF.

The chain combines TRBV28 with TRBJ1-5, with TRBD1 matching over 9 bases. V shed 8 bases, J shed 7 bases, and the junction held 12 bases outside the gene matches. Germline assignment: CDR1 MDHEN and CDR2 SYDVKM. The CDR3 length is 15 residues. The CDR3 loop reads CASGNGQGSDQPQHF. In DNA form, the CDR3 reads TGTGCCAGCGGGAACGGACAGGGGTCTGACCAGCCCCAGCATTTT.